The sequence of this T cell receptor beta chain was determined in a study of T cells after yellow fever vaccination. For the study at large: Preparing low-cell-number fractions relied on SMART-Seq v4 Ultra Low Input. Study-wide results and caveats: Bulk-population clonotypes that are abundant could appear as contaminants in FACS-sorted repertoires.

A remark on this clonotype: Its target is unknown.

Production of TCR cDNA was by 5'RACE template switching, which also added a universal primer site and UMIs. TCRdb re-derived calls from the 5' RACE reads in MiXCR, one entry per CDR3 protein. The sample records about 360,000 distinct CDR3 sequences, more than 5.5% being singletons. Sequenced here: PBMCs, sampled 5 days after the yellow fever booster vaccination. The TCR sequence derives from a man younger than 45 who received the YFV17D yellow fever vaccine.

The CDR3 protein is CASSRQGGAETQYF. CDR3 nucleotide sequence: TGCGCCAGCAGCCGACAGGGGGGAGCGGAGACCCAGTACTTC. This chain uses TRBV5-1 with TRBJ2-5; TRBD1 matches at 9 bases. The CDR3 is 14 residues long. Per the germline V gene, CDR1 is SGHRS and CDR2 is YFSETQ. Trimming cost V 4 bases and J 5 bases; bases outside gene matches: 6.